Given below is one TCR beta chain in context. Enrolled during active infection, Seattle patients were then followed longitudinally. This specimen comes from a study of blood T cell repertoires in COVID-19. Background on the study: From the United States, Italy and Spain came samples of acute and convalescent COVID-19. In each case, the material was cDNA or gDNA derived from T cells, B-cell-depleted T cells, or PBMCs.

Authors' processing steps: Nucleated cell counts were estimated from reference gene primer amplification. The data were produced by immunoSEQ multiplex PCR, yet TCRdb's version contains in-frame clones alone and is incomplete. V, J and clone size are those of that table, while D and trimming were read from the DNA. The repertoire holds hundreds of thousands of clones, almost 90% seen once, with around 11% in the top ten. Germline CDR1 reads SGHRS; CDR2 reads YFSETQ. The CDR3 totals 15 residues. V shed 4 bases and J 0 bases; nucleotides not matched to a gene: 4. J is TRBJ1-3 and V is TRBV5-1; TRBD1 matches 7 bases. The sequencing input was peripheral blood. The clonotype was recovered from a woman younger than 45 with COVID-19, enrolled during active disease. The DNA for the CDR3 is TGCGCCAGCAGCCCGACAGGGAACTCTGGAAACACCATATATTTT. Its translation is CASSPTGNSGNTIYF.